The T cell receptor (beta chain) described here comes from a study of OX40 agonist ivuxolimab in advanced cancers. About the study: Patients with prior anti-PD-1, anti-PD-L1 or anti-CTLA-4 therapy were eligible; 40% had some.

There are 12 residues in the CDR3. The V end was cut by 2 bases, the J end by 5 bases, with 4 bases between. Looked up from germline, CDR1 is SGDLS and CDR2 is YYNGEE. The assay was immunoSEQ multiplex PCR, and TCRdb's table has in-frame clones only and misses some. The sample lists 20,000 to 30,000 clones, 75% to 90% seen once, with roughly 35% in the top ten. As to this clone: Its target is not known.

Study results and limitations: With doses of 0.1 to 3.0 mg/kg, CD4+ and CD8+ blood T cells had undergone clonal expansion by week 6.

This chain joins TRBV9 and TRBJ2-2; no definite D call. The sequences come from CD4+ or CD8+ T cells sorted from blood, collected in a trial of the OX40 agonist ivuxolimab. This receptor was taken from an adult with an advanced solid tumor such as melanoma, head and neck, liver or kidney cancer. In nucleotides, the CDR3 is TGTGCCAGCAGCGTGACTACCGGGGAGCTGTTTTTT. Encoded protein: CASSVTTGELFF. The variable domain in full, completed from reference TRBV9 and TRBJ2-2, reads DSGVTQTPKHLITATGQRVTLRCSPRSGDLSVYWYQQSLDQGLQFLIQYYNGEERAKGNILERFSAQQFPDLHSELNLSSLELGDSALYFCASSVTTGELFFGEGSRLTVL.